Shown below are 9 T cell receptor beta chains from a single sample sequenced in a study of CD8 T cells in ankylosing spondylitis. General study points: Within ankylosing spondylitis blood, a TCR beta motif made up of eight highly homologous variants appeared to be characteristic.

TCRdb re-derived calls from the 5' RACE reads in MiXCR, one entry per CDR3 protein. The sample contains more than 600,000 distinct CDR3 sequences, over 15% of which appear only once. No antigens are known for them. Sequenced material: blood, either unsorted or a sorted T cell fraction (not recorded which). All receptors derive from a male donor with ankylosing spondylitis.

V and J are TRBV10-3 and TRBJ1-2; D is undetermined. Germline lookup yields CDR1 ENHRY and CDR2 SYGVKD. The CDR3 loop spans 14 amino acids. Between the trimmed V and J ends, which lost 2 bases and 4 bases, there was a span of 11 bases. CDR3 region: CAISEGEEGYGYTF. As DNA, the CDR3 is TGTGCCATCAGTGAGGGAGAGGAGGGCTATGGCTACACCTTC.

There are a few counts of this clonotype. This chain joins TRBV28 and TRBJ2-4; 11 nucleotides align to TRBD2. V shed 3 bases and J 3 bases; nucleotides not matched to a gene: 7. Germline CDR1 and CDR2: MDHEN and SYDVKM. The CDR3 has 17 amino acids. The CDR3 spells CASSFSIAGGDKNIQYF. The CDR3 nucleotides are TGTGCCAGCAGTTTTTCTATAGCGGGAGGGGACAAAAACATTCAGTACTTC.

In this sample, this clonotype turned up a few times. J is TRBJ1-1 and V is TRBV28; unclear D gene. There are 14 residues in the CDR3. V dropped 7 bases and J dropped 1 base, with 13 bases sitting between them. CDR1 is MDHEN and CDR2 is SYDVKM in the germline V gene. Here the CDR3 reads CASKEEGGNTEAFF. CDR3 coding DNA: TGTGCCAGCAAGGAAGAGGGAGGGAACACTGAAGCTTTCTTT.

This clonotype was seen a handful of times. The chain links TRBV4-1 to TRBJ2-2; no reliable D call. This CDR3 is built from 18 residues. Germline assignment: CDR1 MGHRA and CDR2 YSYEKL. V was pared by 2 bases and J by 0 bases, with 16 bases between. Here the CDR3 DNA reads TGCGCCAGCAGCCAACGGCCGATGACGGAGACGAACACCGGGGAGCTGTTTTTT. Translating it yields CASSQRPMTETNTGELFF.

In its sample, this clonotype was seen a few times. The rearrangement links TRBV7-9 to TRBJ1-5, with D maybe TRBD1 (6 bases). The CDR3 has 14 residues. Germline CDR1 and CDR2: SEHNR and FQNEAQ (reference sequence). V was cut by 2 bases and J by 7 bases, with 12 bases left in between. CDR3 sequence reads: CASSLSGEGQPQHF. As DNA, the CDR3 is TGTGCCAGCAGCTTATCAGGGGAGGGCCAGCCCCAGCATTTT.

This clonotype was counted a few times. The chain uses TRBV6-5 and TRBJ1-1, with TRBD1 matching 9 bases. Trimming cost V 7 bases and J 11 bases; bases outside gene matches: 8. This CDR3 comprises 12 residues. From germline, CDR1 is MNHEY and CDR2 SVGAGI. The CDR3, as DNA: TGTGCCAGCACCAGGACAGGGGAGCGCGCTTTCTTT. Amino acid sequence: CASTRTGERAFF.

The genes are TRBV12-3 or TRBV12-4 and TRBJ1-1; the D is unclear. The length of the CDR3 is 15 residues. V was pared by 2 bases and J by 0 bases, with 10 bases between. The CDR3 DNA reads as TGTGCCAGCAGTTTAAATTTTGCCCTGAACACTGAAGCTTTCTTT. Translating gives CASSLNFALNTEAFF.

The sample holds a few counts of this clonotype. The junction shows a germline mismatch at one end, possibly a read error. This chain connects TRBV20-1 to TRBJ2-7; 10 bases are shared with TRBD1. CDR3 length: 16 residues. Germline V lookup: CDR1 DFQATT, CDR2 SNEGSKA (reference sequence). In DNA form, the CDR3 reads TGCAATGCTAGAGACCCCTCGACAGGGGGCGTCTACGAGCAGTACTTC. It encodes CNARDPSTGGVYEQYF.

This clonotype came up a few times. The chain links TRBV11-2 to TRBJ2-7; the D is unclear. Trimming removed 0 bases from V and 6 bases from J, with 9 bases in between. The germline gives CDR1 SGHAT, CDR2 FQNNGV. The CDR3 spans 13 residues. The CDR3 protein is CASSLDPHREQYF. The CDR3 bases are TGTGCCAGCAGCTTAGACCCCCACCGCGAGCAGTACTTC.